This note documents a single T cell receptor beta chain sequence. Within the sample, other DNA sequences also encode this same CDR3. This CDR3 is 13 amino acids long. Looked up from germline, CDR1 is SGHRS and CDR2 is YFSETQ. The ends were cut back, 0 bases at V and 3 bases at J, with 5 bases in the middle. Measured with immunoSEQ multiplex PCR; TCRdb has only the in-frame clones, and not every one. The sample holds over a million clones, roughly 97% seen once. The data stem from a study of shared clonotypes between healthy human individuals. Sequenced: naive CD4+ T cells sorted from blood. Documented subset: CD45RA+ positively selected. The gene calls are TRBV5-1 and TRBJ2-3, with D unresolved. The TCR was taken from a man in his thirties or forties in good health. CDR3 DNA: TGCGCCAGCAGCTTGGGCCAAACAGATACGCAGTATTTT. Amino acid sequence: CASSLGQTDTQYF.